One and the same sample provided the 18 T cell receptor beta chains below, sequenced in a study of blood T cell repertoires in COVID-19. Here immunoSEQ multiplex PCR was the method, and the copy in TCRdb shows in-frame clones only, minus some. Of roughly 230,000 clones detected, about 85% appear once; the ten largest clones hold approximately 8%. Sequenced input: peripheral blood. The receptors originated from a woman older than 75 with acute or convalescent COVID-19.

The gene calls are TRBV12-3 or TRBV12-4 and TRBJ1-1, with 9 positions matching TRBD1. The junction had 2 bases not matched to a gene; V was cut back by 2 bases and J by 10 bases. There are 12 residues in the CDR3. The CDR3: CASSLWTGAAFF. The CDR3 coding sequence is TGTGCCAGCAGTTTATGGACAGGGGCAGCTTTCTTT.

The V call is TRBV27, the J call TRBJ2-7; D possibly corresponds to TRBD1 (6 bases). CDR1 is MNHEY and CDR2 is SMNVEV in the germline V gene (reference sequence). Trimming removed 5 bases from V and 1 base from J, with 12 bases in between. The CDR3 loop spans 14 amino acids. This chain's CDR3 is CASSKGGRSYEQYF. CDR3 nucleotide sequence: TGTGCCAGCAGTAAAGGGGGACGGTCCTACGAGCAGTACTTC.

The chain couples TRBV18 to TRBJ2-2; possibly TRBD1 for D (6 bases). Germline V gives CDR1 KGHSH, CDR2 LQKENI. The CDR3 has 17 residues. Trimming left V 0 bases short and J 5 bases short, with 16 bases between. The CDR3 coding sequence is TGTGCCAGCTCACCACCCGCCACAGGGTGGATGACCGGGGAGCTGTTTTTT. It translates to CASSPPATGWMTGELFF.

This clone was detected only a few times. V is TRBV4-1 and J is TRBJ1-3; 9 bases map to TRBD1. The CDR3 sequence is 15 residues long. Germline loops: CDR1 MGHRA, CDR2 YSYEKL. V lost 5 bases and J lost 3; bases outside the gene matches: 5. CDR3 residues: CASSERQGVGNTIYF. The DNA of the CDR3 is TGCGCCAGCAGCGAAAGACAGGGGGTTGGAAACACCATATATTTT.

This clone was observed a few times. This rearrangement joins TRBV6-5 to TRBJ2-5; D unclear. Trimming removed 5 bases at V and 2 bases at J, with 9 bases between. There are 13 residues in the CDR3. CDR1 and CDR2 from the germline V gene are MNHEY and SVGAGI. The CDR3 sequence: CASSLVRQETQYF. CDR3 DNA: TGTGCCAGCAGTCTAGTCAGACAAGAGACCCAGTACTTC.

V is TRBV15 and J is TRBJ2-5; 10 bases agree with TRBD2. Germline values: CDR1 LNHNV, CDR2 YYDKDF (reference sequence). This CDR3 spans 15 amino acids. J lost 4 bases, V lost 4 bases, and 6 bases had no gene match. This CDR3 is CATSTRLAGGETQYF. The DNA of the CDR3 is TGTGCCACCAGCACCAGACTAGCGGGCGGAGAGACCCAGTACTTC.

The J gene is TRBJ2-4, the V gene TRBV11-2, with TRBD2 matching over 7 bases. This CDR3 has 19 residues. Per the germline V gene, CDR1 is SGHAT and CDR2 is FQNNGV. Losses at the gene ends were 1 base for V and 1 base for J; bases not matched to a gene: 13. The DNA for the CDR3 is TGTGCCAGCAGCTTAGGCCTAGCGGTTGGACTCCAGGCCAAAAACATTCAGTACTTC. Amino acids: CASSLGLAVGLQAKNIQYF.

The gene calls are TRBV5-1 and TRBJ2-7; D is unclear. V lost 0 bases and J 2 bases, leaving 9 bases between the germline ends. CDR1 SGHRS and CDR2 YFSETQ come from the germline V gene. The CDR3 covers 14 residues. Here the CDR3 DNA reads TGCGCCAGCAGCTTGGGCCAGTTAACCTACGAGCAGTACTTC. This translates into CASSLGQLTYEQYF. The variable domain in full, with the rest retrieved from reference TRBV5-1 and TRBJ2-7, is KAGVTQTPRYLIKTRGQQVTLSCSPISGHRSVSWYQQTPGQGLQFLFEYFSETQRNKGNFPGRFSGRQFSNSRSEMNVSTLELGDSALYLCASSLGQLTYEQYFGPGTRLTVT.

This chain connects TRBV19 to TRBJ1-5; 8 nucleotides match TRBD1. J lost 0 bases, V lost 5 bases, and 3 bases had no gene match. The CDR3 runs to 15 residues. Germline lookup yields CDR1 LNHDA and CDR2 SQIVND (reference sequence). The CDR3 spells CASSPDRDSNQPQHF. The CDR3 nucleotides are TGTGCCAGTAGTCCGGACAGGGATAGCAATCAGCCCCAGCATTTT.

The chain is built from TRBV5-6 and TRBJ1-2; perhaps TRBD1 as D (5 bases). CDR3 size: 14 residues. Trimming shortened V by 0 bases and J by 2 bases, and 8 bases separated the two germline ends. CDR1 is SGHDT and CDR2 is YYEEEE in the germline V gene. DNA for the CDR3: TGTGCCAGCAGCTTGGTTGGGGGGAACTATGGCTACACCTTC. Residues: CASSLVGGNYGYTF. The whole variable domain, filled in from reference TRBV5-6 and TRBJ1-2, reads DAGVTQSPTHLIKTRGQQVTLRCSPKSGHDTVSWYQQALGQGPQFIFQYYEEEERQRGNFPDRFSGHQFPNYSSELNVNALLLGDSALYLCASSLVGGNYGYTFGSGTRLTVV.

Points on this clone: The same CDR3 arises from other DNA sequences in this sample as well. The chain couples TRBV5-1 to TRBJ1-1; D uncertain. Germline lookup yields CDR1 SGHRS and CDR2 YFSETQ. V was clipped by 0 bases and J by 0 bases, with 9 bases between them. CDR3 size: 15 residues. CDR3 sequence: CASSLVGRMNTEAFF. DNA for the CDR3: TGCGCCAGCAGCTTGGTAGGGAGGATGAACACTGAAGCTTTCTTT. Supplemented by reference TRBV5-1 and TRBJ1-1, the full variable domain reads KAGVTQTPRYLIKTRGQQVTLSCSPISGHRSVSWYQQTPGQGLQFLFEYFSETQRNKGNFPGRFSGRQFSNSRSEMNVSTLELGDSALYLCASSLVGRMNTEAFFGQGTRLTVV.

The genes are TRBV24-1 and TRBJ2-3; 10 bases map to TRBD2. The CDR3 spans 16 residues. V was pared by 4 bases and J by 0 bases, with 3 bases of the junction left unmatched. Per germline, CDR1 KGHDR and CDR2 SFDVKD. The chain's CDR3 is CATSDPTSGSTDTQYF. The CDR3 DNA sequence: TGTGCCACCAGTGACCCGACTAGCGGGAGCACAGATACGCAGTATTTT.

The chain carries TRBV11-3 and TRBJ1-2; 8 bases agree with TRBD1. This CDR3 comprises 14 residues. The J segment lost 6 bases and the V segment lost 3 bases, leaving 6 bases of the junction unmatched. CDR1 and CDR2 (germline): SGHNT, YENEEA. CDR3 protein: CASSLRYRGDGYTF. The CDR3 DNA reads as TGTGCCAGCAGCTTGAGGTACAGGGGGGATGGCTACACCTTC.

This clone was seen once. The chain joins TRBV29-1 to TRBJ2-5; the match to TRBD2 covers 8 bases. V lost 7 bases and J lost 2; bases outside the gene matches: 6. The CDR3 covers 13 residues. CDR1 is SQVTM and CDR2 is ANQGSEA in the germline V gene. CDR3 region: CSASSGGQETQYF. CDR3 sequence (DNA): TGCAGCGCTTCCAGCGGGGGACAAGAGACCCAGTACTTC.

The chain is built from TRBV28 and TRBJ1-6; unclear D gene. V gave up 9 bases and J gave up 10 bases, with 13 bases separating them. There are 12 residues in the CDR3. Germline lookup yields CDR1 MDHEN and CDR2 SYDVKM. The CDR3 sequence is CASRQSSSPLHF. The CDR3 bases are TGTGCCAGTCGACAATCAAGCTCACCCCTCCACTTT.

This clone was seen only a few times. This chain joins TRBV19 and TRBJ1-1; D uncertain. The CDR3 has 13 amino acids. The V gene lost 2 bases and the J gene lost 1 base, with 5 bases spanning the gap. The germline V gene encodes CDR1 LNHDA and CDR2 SQIVND (reference sequence). The CDR3 is CASSIQQNTEAFF. CDR3 DNA: TGTGCCAGTAGTATACAACAGAACACTGAAGCTTTCTTT. Looking up the rest from reference TRBV19 and TRBJ1-1 gives the full variable domain: DGGITQSPKYLFRKEGQNVTLSCEQNLNHDAMYWYRQDPGQGLRLIYYSQIVNDFQKGDIAEGYSVSREKKESFPLTVTSAQKNPTAFYLCASSIQQNTEAFFGQGTRLTVV.

V and J are TRBV12-1 and TRBJ2-7; the table calls TRBD1, which could not be checked here. TRBV12-1 represents a pseudogene. The CDR3 is 15 amino acids. In nucleotides, the CDR3 is TGTGCCAGCAGCTTAGTCCGGGACAGGGGATTCGAGCAGTACTTC. Amino acids: CASSLVRDRGFEQYF.

The chain couples TRBV3-1 (or the pseudogene TRBV3-2) to TRBJ1-4, with D possibly being TRBD1 (5 bases). The germline V gene has CDR1 LGHDT and CDR2 YNNKEL (reference sequence). This CDR3 is 15 amino acids long. V dropped 1 base and J dropped 3 bases, with 9 bases sitting between them. CDR3 amino acids: CASSQVQGANEKLFF. CDR3 bases: TGTGCCAGCAGCCAAGTTCAGGGCGCTAATGAAAAACTGTTTTTT.